This TCR beta chain appears in the sequencing data of a study of T cell repertoires in cytomegalovirus infection. Regarding this clonotype: Its specificity is unknown.

TCRdb processed the reads anew with MiXCR; each CDR3 protein has one entry. The sample has about 770,000 distinct CDR3 sequences, almost 30% seen once. V dropped 6 bases and J dropped 0; count of bases not matched to a gene: 6. The germline V gene encodes CDR1 ENHRY and CDR2 SYGVKD. The CDR3 is 15 residues long. The clonotype was recovered from a human donor in good health (CMV status not recorded). Some clones in this sample may be carry-over from other donors' samples. The genes are TRBV10-3 and TRBJ2-7, with 9 bases that match TRBD1. The specimen was cultured CD8+ T cells from PBMCs, collected from culture after CMV antigen stimulation. The CDR3 is CAISYGQGSSYEQYF. The CDR3 DNA is TGTGCCATCAGCTACGGACAGGGGAGCTCCTACGAGCAGTACTTC.